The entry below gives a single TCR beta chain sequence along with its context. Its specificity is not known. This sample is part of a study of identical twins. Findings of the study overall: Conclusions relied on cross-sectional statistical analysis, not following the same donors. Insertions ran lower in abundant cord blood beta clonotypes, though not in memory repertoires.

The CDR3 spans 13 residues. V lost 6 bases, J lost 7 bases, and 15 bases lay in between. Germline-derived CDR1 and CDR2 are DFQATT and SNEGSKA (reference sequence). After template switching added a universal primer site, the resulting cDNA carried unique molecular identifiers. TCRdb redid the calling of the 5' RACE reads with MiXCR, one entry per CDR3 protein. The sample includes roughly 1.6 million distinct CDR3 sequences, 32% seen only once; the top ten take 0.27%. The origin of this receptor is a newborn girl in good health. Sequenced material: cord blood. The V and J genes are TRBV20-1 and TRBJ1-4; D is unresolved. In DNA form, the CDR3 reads TGCAGTGCCCACTACCCCGGCGGTGAAAAACTGTTTTTT. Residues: CSAHYPGGEKLFF.